This TCR beta chain was sequenced in a study of blood T cell repertoires in COVID-19. Across the whole study: The origin of the acute and convalescent COVID-19 samples was the United States, Italy and Spain. T cells, B-cell-depleted T cells, or PBMCs provided the cDNA or gDNA that served as material.

Per the authors' pipeline: Using reference gene primer amplification, nucleated cell counts were estimated. Assay used: immunoSEQ multiplex PCR; TCRdb lists only in-frame clones, some missing. V and J calls plus clone size are reproduced from that table; the DNA served to infer D and trimming. Of 200,000 to 250,000 clones in the sample, 80% to 90% were seen once. A remark on this clone: The same CDR3 is also encoded by other DNA sequences in this sample.

The CDR3 length is 15 residues. The V gene's germline CDR1 is SGDLS and CDR2 YYNGEE. With 4 bases removed from V and 5 bases from J, the gap between germline ends came to 18 bases. The chain combines TRBV9 with TRBJ2-5, with D maybe TRBD1 (6 bases). The sequence derives from a man aged 50 to 59 with active or convalescent COVID-19. The material sequenced was peripheral blood. The CDR3 region is CASSPSRGGWETQYF. The CDR3 bases are TGTGCCAGCAGCCCCTCCAGAGGGGGTTGGGAGACCCAGTACTTC.